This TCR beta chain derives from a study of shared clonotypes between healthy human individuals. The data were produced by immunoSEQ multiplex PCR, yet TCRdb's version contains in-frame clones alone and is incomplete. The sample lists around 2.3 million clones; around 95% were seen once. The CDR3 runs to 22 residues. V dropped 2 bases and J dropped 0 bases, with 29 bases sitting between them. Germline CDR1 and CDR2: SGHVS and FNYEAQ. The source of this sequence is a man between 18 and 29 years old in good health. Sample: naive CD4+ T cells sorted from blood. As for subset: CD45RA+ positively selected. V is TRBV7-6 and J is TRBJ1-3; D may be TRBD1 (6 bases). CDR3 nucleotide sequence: TGTGCCAGCAGCTTAAGTGGACAGATCCTTCCACTAAACCCCCTCTCTGGAAACACCATATATTTT. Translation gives CASSLSGQILPLNPLSGNTIYF.